This T cell receptor (beta chain) is from a study of blood T cell repertoires in COVID-19. Original processing notes: Estimation of nucleated cell counts relied on the amplification of reference gene primers. Libraries were prepared by immunoSEQ multiplex PCR; TCRdb keeps only in-frame clonotypes and omits some of them. For V, J and clone size, that table is used; D and trimming come from the DNA. Found here are some 200,000 clones, about 87% of them singletons; the top ten hold under 13%. V lost 0 bases and J lost 1; bases outside the gene matches: 2. Per germline, CDR1 MNHEY and CDR2 SMNVEV (reference sequence). The length of the CDR3 is 15 residues.

This chain links TRBV27 with TRBJ1-1, with 7 bases that match TRBD1. This clonotype was obtained from a man in his late teens or twenties with acute COVID-19. Input material: PBMCs or T cells enriched from blood (not recorded which). The CDR3 DNA is TGTGCCAGCAGTTTATCAGCAGGGGGGAACACTGAAGCTTTCTTT. Residues: CASSLSAGGNTEAFF.